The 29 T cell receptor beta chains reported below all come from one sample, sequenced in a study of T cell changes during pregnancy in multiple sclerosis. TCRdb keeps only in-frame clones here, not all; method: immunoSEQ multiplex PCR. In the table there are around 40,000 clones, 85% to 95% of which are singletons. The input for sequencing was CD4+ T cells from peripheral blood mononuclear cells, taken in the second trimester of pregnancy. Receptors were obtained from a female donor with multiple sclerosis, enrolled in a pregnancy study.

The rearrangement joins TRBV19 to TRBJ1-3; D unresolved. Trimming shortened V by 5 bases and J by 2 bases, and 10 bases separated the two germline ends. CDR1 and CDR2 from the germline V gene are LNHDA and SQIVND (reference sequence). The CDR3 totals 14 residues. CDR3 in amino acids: CASSRGSPGNTIYF. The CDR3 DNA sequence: TGTGCCAGTAGTCGAGGGTCCCCTGGAAACACCATATATTTT.

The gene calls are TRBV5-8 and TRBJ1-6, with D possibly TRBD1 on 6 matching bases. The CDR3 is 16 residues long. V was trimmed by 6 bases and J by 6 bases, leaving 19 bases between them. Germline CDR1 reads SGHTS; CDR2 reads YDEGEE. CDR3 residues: CASTHFRGVGNSPLHF. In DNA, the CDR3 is TGTGCCAGCACACACTTCAGGGGCGTGGGTAATTCACCCCTCCACTTT. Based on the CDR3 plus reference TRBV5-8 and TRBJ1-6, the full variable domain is EAGVTQSPTHLIKTRGQQATLRCSPISGHTSVYWYQQALGLGLQFLLWYDEGEERNRGNFPPRFSGRQFPNYSSELNVNALELEDSALYLCASTHFRGVGNSPLHFGNGTRLTVT.

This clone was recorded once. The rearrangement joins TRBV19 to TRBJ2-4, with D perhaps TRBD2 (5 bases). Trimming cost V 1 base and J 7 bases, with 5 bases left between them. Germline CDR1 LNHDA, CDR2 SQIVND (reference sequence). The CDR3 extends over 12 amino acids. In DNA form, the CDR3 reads TGTGCCAGTAGTATAGGAGGGAACATTCAGTACTTC. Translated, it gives CASSIGGNIQYF.

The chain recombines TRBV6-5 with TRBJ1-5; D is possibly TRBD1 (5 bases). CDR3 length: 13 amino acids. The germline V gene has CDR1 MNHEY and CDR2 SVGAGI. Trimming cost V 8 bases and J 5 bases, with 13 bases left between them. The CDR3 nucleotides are TGTGCCAGCGGGGCAGACTTTGATCAGCCCCAGCATTTT. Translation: CASGADFDQPQHF.

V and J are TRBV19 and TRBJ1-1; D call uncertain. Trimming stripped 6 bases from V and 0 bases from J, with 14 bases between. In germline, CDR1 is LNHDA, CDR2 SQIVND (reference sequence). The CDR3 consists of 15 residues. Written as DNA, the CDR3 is TGTGCCAGTAGCAATAAACATCCATTGAACACTGAAGCTTTCTTT. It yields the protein CASSNKHPLNTEAFF.

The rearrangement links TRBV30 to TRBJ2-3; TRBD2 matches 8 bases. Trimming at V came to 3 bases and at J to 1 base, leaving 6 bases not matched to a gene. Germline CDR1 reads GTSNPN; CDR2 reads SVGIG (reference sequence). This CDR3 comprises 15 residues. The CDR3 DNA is TGTGCCTGGAGCGGGGGGGGAGGCCGCACAGATACGCAGTATTTT. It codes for CAWSGGGGRTDTQYF.

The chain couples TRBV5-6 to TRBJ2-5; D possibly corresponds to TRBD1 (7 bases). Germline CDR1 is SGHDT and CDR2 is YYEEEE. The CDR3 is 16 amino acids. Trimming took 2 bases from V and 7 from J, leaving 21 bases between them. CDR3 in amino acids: CASSFGGRGVLGTQYF. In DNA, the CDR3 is TGTGCCAGCAGCTTCGGGGGCAGGGGGGTCCTTGGGACCCAGTACTTC. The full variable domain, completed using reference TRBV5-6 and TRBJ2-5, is DAGVTQSPTHLIKTRGQQVTLRCSPKSGHDTVSWYQQALGQGPQFIFQYYEEEERQRGNFPDRFSGHQFPNYSSELNVNALLLGDSALYLCASSFGGRGVLGTQYFGPGTRLLVL.

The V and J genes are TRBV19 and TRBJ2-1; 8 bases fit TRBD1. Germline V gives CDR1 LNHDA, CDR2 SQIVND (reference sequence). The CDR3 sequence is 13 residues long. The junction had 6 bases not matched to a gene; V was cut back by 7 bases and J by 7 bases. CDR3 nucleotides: TGTGCCAGTACTTACCAGGGGGCGAATGAGCAGTTCTTC. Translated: CASTYQGANEQFF.

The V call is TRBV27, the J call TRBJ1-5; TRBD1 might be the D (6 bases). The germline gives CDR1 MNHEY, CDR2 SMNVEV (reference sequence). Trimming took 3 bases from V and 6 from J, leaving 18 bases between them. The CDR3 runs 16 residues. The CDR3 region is CASSLDFRGGFQPQHF. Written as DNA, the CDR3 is TGTGCCAGCAGTTTGGATTTTCGGGGGGGCTTTCAGCCCCAGCATTTT.

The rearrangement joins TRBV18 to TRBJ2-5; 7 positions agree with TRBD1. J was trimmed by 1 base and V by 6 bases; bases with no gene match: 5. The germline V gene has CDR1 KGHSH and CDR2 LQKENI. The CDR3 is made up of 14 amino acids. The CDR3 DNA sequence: TGTGCCAGCTCCCCCCGGGACAGCCAAGAGACCCAGTACTTC. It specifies CASSPRDSQETQYF.

The CDR3 DNA follows: TGTGCCAGCAGCCCCACGGGAGGGGACACTGAAGCTTTCTTT. It encodes CASSPTGGDTEAFF. This rearrangement joins TRBV7-8 to TRBJ1-1; D perhaps matches TRBD1 (5 bases). Germline values: CDR1 SGHVS, CDR2 FQNEAQ. Trimming stripped 5 bases from V and 3 bases from J, with 13 bases between. The CDR3 is 14 amino acids.

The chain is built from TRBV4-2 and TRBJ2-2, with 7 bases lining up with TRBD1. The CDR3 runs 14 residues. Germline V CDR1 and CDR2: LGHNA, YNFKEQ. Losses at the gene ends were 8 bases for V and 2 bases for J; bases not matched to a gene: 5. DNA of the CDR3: TGTGCCAGCTCCAGACAGGGAAACACCGGGGAGCTGTTTTTT. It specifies CASSRQGNTGELFF.

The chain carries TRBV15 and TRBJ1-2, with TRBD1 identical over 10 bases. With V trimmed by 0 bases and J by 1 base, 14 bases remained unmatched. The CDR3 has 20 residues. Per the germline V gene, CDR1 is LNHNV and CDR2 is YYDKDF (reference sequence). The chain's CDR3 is CATSRDRALGTGVFNYGYTF. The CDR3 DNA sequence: TGTGCCACCAGCAGAGATCGGGCTCTGGGGACAGGGGTTTTTAACTATGGCTACACCTTC.

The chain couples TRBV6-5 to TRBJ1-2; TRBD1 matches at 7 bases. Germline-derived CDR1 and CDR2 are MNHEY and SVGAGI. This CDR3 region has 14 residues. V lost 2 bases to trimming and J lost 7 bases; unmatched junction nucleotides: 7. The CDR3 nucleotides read TGTGCCAGCAGTTACGCCGACAGGGCAGGTGGCTACACCTTC. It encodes CASSYADRAGGYTF.

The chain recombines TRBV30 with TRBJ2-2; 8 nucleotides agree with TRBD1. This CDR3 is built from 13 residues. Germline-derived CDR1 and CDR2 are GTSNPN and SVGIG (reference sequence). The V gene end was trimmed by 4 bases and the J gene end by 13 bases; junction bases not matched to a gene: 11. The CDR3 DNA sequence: TGTGCCTGGAACATCCATGGACAGGGTGCGCTGTTTTTT. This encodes CAWNIHGQGALFF.

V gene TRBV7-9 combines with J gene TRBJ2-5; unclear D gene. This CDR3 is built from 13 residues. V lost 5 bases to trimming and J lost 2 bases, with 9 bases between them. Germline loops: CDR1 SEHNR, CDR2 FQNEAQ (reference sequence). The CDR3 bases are TGTGCCAGCAGCCCACGGGTGCAAGAGACCCAGTACTTC. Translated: CASSPRVQETQYF.

The CDR3 DNA follows: TGCGCCAGCAGCCCCGGGACAGGCGGGAATGAGCAGTTCTTC. Protein sequence: CASSPGTGGNEQFF. The gene calls are TRBV5-1 and TRBJ2-1, with TRBD1 matching 8 bases. J was trimmed by 7 bases and V by 4 bases; bases with no gene match: 7. This CDR3 spans 14 amino acids. CDR1 is SGHRS, CDR2 YFSETQ, per germline.

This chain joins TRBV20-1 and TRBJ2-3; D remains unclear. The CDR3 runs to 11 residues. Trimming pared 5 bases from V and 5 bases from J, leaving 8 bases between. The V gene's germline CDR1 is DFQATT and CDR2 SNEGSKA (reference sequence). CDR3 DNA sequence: TGCAGTGCTCACCCGGGAGATACGCAGTATTTT. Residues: CSAHPGDTQYF.

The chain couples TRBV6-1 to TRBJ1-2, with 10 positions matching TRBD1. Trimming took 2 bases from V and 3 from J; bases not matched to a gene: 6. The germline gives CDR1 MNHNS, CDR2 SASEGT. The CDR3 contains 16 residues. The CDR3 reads CASSETGQGWDYGYTF. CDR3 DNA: TGTGCCAGCAGTGAAACGGGACAGGGGTGGGACTATGGCTACACCTTC.

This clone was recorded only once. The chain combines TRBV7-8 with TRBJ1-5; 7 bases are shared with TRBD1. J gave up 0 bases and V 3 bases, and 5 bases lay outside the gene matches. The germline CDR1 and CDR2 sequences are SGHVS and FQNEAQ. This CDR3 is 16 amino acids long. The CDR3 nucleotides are TGTGCCAGCAGCTTGAGGGGGGACAGTAGCAATCAGCCCCAGCATTTT. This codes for CASSLRGDSSNQPQHF.

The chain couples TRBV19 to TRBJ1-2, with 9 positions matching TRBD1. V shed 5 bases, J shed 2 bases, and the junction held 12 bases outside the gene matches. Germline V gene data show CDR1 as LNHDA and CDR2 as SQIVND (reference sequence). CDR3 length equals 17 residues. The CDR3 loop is CASSPSSLQGANYGYTF. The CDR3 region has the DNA TGTGCCAGTAGTCCCAGTTCGCTACAGGGGGCCAACTATGGCTACACCTTC.

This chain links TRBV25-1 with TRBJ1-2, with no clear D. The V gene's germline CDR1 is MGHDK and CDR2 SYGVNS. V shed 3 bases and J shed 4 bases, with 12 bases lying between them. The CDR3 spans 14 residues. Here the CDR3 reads CASSDDTSSYGYTF. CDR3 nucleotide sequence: TGTGCCAGCAGTGATGATACCTCCAGCTATGGCTACACCTTC.

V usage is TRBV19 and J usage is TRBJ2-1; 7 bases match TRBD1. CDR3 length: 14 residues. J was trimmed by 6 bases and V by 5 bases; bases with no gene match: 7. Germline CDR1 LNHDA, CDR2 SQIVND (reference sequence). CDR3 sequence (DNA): TGTGCCAGTAGTGGAGGACAGGTCGGCAATGAGCAGTTCTTC. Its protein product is CASSGGQVGNEQFF.

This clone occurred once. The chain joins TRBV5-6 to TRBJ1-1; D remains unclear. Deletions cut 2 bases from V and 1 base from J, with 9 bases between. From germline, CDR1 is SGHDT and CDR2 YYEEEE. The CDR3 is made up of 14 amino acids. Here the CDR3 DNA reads TGTGCCAGCAGCTTCGCGAGTAAGAACACTGAAGCTTTCTTT. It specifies CASSFASKNTEAFF.

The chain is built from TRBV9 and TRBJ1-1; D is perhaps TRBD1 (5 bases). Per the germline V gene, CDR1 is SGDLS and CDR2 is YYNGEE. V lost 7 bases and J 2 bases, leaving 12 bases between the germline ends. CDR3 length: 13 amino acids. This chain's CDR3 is CASAGEINTEAFF. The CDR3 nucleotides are TGTGCCAGCGCGGGGGAGATTAACACTGAAGCTTTCTTT. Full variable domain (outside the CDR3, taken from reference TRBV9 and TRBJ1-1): DSGVTQTPKHLITATGQRVTLRCSPRSGDLSVYWYQQSLDQGLQFLIQYYNGEERAKGNILERFSAQQFPDLHSELNLSSLELGDSALYFCASAGEINTEAFFGQGTRLTVV.

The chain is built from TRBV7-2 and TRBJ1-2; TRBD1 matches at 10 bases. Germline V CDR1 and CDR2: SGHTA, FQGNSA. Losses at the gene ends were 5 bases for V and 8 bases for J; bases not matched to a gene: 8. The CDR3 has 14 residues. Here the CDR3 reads CASSLDRGGRGYTF. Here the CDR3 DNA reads TGTGCCAGCAGCCTGGACAGGGGGGGGCGGGGCTACACCTTC.

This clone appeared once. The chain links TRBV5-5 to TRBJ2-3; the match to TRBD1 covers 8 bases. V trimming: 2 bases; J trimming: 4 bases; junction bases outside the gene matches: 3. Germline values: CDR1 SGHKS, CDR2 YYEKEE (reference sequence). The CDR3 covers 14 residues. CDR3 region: CASSFGQGPDTQYF. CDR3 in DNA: TGTGCCAGCAGCTTTGGACAGGGACCAGATACGCAGTATTTT.

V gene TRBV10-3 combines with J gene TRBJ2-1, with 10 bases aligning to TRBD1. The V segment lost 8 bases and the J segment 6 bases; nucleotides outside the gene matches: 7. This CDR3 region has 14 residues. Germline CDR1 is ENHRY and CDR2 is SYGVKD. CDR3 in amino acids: CAIEWDRGGNEQFF. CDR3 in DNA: TGTGCCATCGAATGGGACAGGGGCGGCAATGAGCAGTTCTTC.

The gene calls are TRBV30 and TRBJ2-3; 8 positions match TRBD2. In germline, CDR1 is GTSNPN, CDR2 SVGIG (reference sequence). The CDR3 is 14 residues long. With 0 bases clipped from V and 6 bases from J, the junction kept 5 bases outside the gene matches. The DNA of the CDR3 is TGTGCCTGGAGTGTTGACGGGGGGGAGGATACGCAGTATTTT. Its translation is CAWSVDGGEDTQYF.